This TCR beta chain was obtained from a study of cytomegalovirus exposure and HLA in healthy donors. Study-wide points: In an earlier analysis, in fewer than 700 donors, most V segments appeared productive either ~87% or ~30% of the time.

60 Vbeta and 13 Jbeta primers were used in PCR. Measured with immunoSEQ multiplex PCR; TCRdb has only the in-frame clones, and not every one. The sample shows under 130,000 clones, 60% to 85% of them seen only once. The sample holds a few counts of this clone. The antigen remains undetermined. Trimming pared 8 bases from V and 0 bases from J, leaving 12 bases between. Germline values: CDR1 MNHNS, CDR2 SASEGT. This CDR3 is built from 14 residues. The clonotype comes from a female donor in good health and CMV-seropositive. The source material was PBMCs. The genes are TRBV6-1 and TRBJ2-3; D is possibly TRBD1 (5 bases). CDR3 protein: CASVLTASTDTQYF. CDR3 nucleotide sequence: TGTGCCAGCGTTTTGACAGCTAGCACAGATACGCAGTATTTT.